Presented here are 12 T cell receptor beta chains from one specimen sequenced in a study of blood T cell repertoires in COVID-19. Method: immunoSEQ multiplex PCR; TCRdb's copy keeps in-frame clones and lacks some. The sample holds under 200,000 clones, about 90% seen once. Sequencing used peripheral blood. These receptors originate from a man between 60 and 75 years old with active or convalescent COVID-19.

The chain uses TRBV10-2 and TRBJ1-2, with TRBD1 as a possible D gene (6 bases). Trimming removed 3 bases at V and 8 bases at J, with 10 bases between. CDR3 length: 12 residues. The germline CDR1 and CDR2 sequences are WSHSY and SAAADI. The CDR3 DNA reads as TGCGCCAGCAGTGATTGGGACACCGGCTACACCTTC. Protein sequence: CASSDWDTGYTF.

The chain joins TRBV5-1 to TRBJ2-3, with TRBD2 matching over 11 bases. This CDR3 spans 18 amino acids. Germline V gene data show CDR1 as SGHRS and CDR2 as YFSETQ. V shed 3 bases, J shed 4 bases, and the junction held 13 bases outside the gene matches. CDR3 nucleotides: TGCGCCAGCAGCTCCCCTTGGGGTAGCGGGGGGGCCGCAGATACGCAGTATTTT. Protein: CASSSPWGSGGAADTQYF.

This chain links TRBV3-1 (or the pseudogene TRBV3-2) with TRBJ2-7, with D possibly TRBD1 on 5 matching bases. The CDR3 runs 14 residues. Trimming took off 4 bases at V and 6 bases at J, with 16 bases between the two ends. Germline V gene data show CDR1 as LGHDT and CDR2 as YNNKEL (reference sequence). The CDR3 DNA reads TGTGCCAGCAGCCCAGCCGTTCTTAGGGGCGAGCAGTACTTC. Translation: CASSPAVLRGEQYF.

J is TRBJ1-4 and V is TRBV5-1; 8 nucleotides agree with TRBD1. With 2 bases clipped from V and 5 bases from J, the junction kept 5 bases outside the gene matches. Germline values: CDR1 SGHRS, CDR2 YFSETQ. The CDR3 consists of 15 residues. CDR3 nucleotide sequence: TGCGCCAGCAGCTTCGGGGGACAGGCAAATGAAAAACTGTTTTTT. Translating gives CASSFGGQANEKLFF.

V gene TRBV18 combines with J gene TRBJ2-5; tentatively, D is TRBD2 (5 bases). This CDR3 comprises 14 residues. Germline V lookup: CDR1 KGHSH, CDR2 LQKENI. V was clipped by 3 bases and J by 5 bases, with 13 bases between them. DNA of the CDR3: TGTGCCAGCTCACCCCTGGTAGCGACGGAGACCCAGTACTTC. Translating gives CASSPLVATETQYF.

The rearrangement links TRBV5-8 to TRBJ1-2; 8 bases line up with TRBD1. The CDR3 runs to 14 residues. The junction had 7 bases not matched to a gene; V was cut back by 1 base and J by 8 bases. Germline CDR1 SGHTS, CDR2 YDEGEE. The CDR3 nucleotides are TGTGCCAGCAGCTTGCTCCAGACAGGGGTGGGCTACACCTTC. The encoded protein is CASSLLQTGVGYTF.

The gene calls are TRBV5-1 and TRBJ2-3, with D possibly being TRBD2 (5 bases). The CDR3 contains 13 residues. The germline V gene encodes CDR1 SGHRS and CDR2 YFSETQ. Trimming took 5 bases from V and 3 from J, leaving 10 bases between them. CDR3 amino acids: CASRFEGTDTQYF. As DNA, the CDR3 is TGCGCCAGCAGGTTTGAGGGTACAGATACGCAGTATTTT.

The chain combines TRBV11-1 with TRBJ2-7; 9 bases fit TRBD1. This CDR3 is 14 amino acids long. Germline V gives CDR1 SGHAT, CDR2 FQDESV (reference sequence). V gave up 6 bases and J gave up 2 bases; unmatched junction bases: 5. The CDR3 DNA reads as TGTGCCAGCAGTAGGGGACAGGGACCCTACGAGCAGTACTTC. Amino acid sequence: CASSRGQGPYEQYF.

V gene TRBV6-1 combines with J gene TRBJ2-7; TRBD2 matches 7 bases. The CDR3 has 14 residues. CDR1 is MNHNS, CDR2 SASEGT, per germline. V lost 3 bases, J lost 4 bases, and 6 bases stayed unmatched. The CDR3 spells CASSDQGLSYEQYF. The CDR3 DNA sequence: TGTGCCAGCAGTGACCAGGGACTAAGTTACGAGCAGTACTTC.

The rearrangement joins TRBV4-2 to TRBJ2-1, with 8 bases fitting TRBD2. Germline trimming cut 1 base from V and 8 bases from J; bases unmatched to any gene: 10. CDR3 length equals 16 residues. The germline V gene encodes CDR1 LGHNA and CDR2 YNFKEQ. CDR3 sequence (DNA): TGTGCCAGCAGCCAAGTCCAAGTTCCCGGGAGGGATGAGCAGTTCTTC. Its protein is CASSQVQVPGRDEQFF.

This chain links TRBV29-1 with TRBJ2-5, with a possible D match to TRBD2 (5 bases). The CDR3 runs 13 residues. Per the germline V gene, CDR1 is SQVTM and CDR2 is ANQGSEA. The ends were cut back, 1 base at V and 2 bases at J, with 8 bases in the middle. CDR3 in DNA: TGCAGCGTTGAAGTGCGGAGGCAAGAGACCCAGTACTTC. Protein sequence: CSVEVRRQETQYF.

The V and J genes are TRBV3-1 (or the pseudogene TRBV3-2) and TRBJ1-2; the D is unclear. From germline, CDR1 is LGHDT and CDR2 YNNKEL (reference sequence). Trimming took off 1 base at V and 8 bases at J, with 8 bases between the two ends. The CDR3 length is 12 residues. CDR3 nucleotide sequence: TGTGCCAGCAGCCAAGCCGGGGTCGGCTACACCTTC. Its protein product is CASSQAGVGYTF.